The 20 T cell receptor beta chains presented below share a single source sample, sequenced in a study of early T cells in non-severe SARS-CoV-2 infection. TCRdb independently ran MiXCR on the 5' RACE reads; one entry per CDR3 protein. Altogether over 55,000 distinct CDR3 sequences are present, 7.7% being singletons, with the ten largest covering about 3.7%. The specimen was whole blood. Source of these receptors: an adult who was a healthcare worker with PCR-confirmed SARS-CoV-2 infection or an uninfected control (not recorded which).

This chain joins TRBV6-5 and TRBJ1-1, with D perhaps matching TRBD1 (6 bases). CDR3 length: 14 residues. Germline CDR1 and CDR2: MNHEY and SVGAGI. V was clipped by 5 bases and J by 1 base, with 11 bases between them. This chain's CDR3 is CASSRTGANTEAFF. The CDR3 coding sequence is TGTGCCAGCAGTCGAACGGGGGCGAACACTGAAGCTTTCTTT.

The rearrangement joins TRBV3-1 to TRBJ2-1; 10 bases map to TRBD2. J was trimmed by 7 bases and V by 4 bases; bases with no gene match: 10. Germline-derived CDR1 and CDR2 are LGHDT and YNNKEL (reference sequence). This CDR3 is built from 16 residues. CDR3 nucleotide sequence: TGTGCCAGCAGCCTCCAAAGCGGGAGGGCCACTAATGAGCAGTTCTTC. Its translation is CASSLQSGRATNEQFF.

This clonotype came up a few times. The chain has TRBV6-1 and TRBJ1-2; TRBD1 aligns across 9 bases. The junction had 5 bases not matched to a gene; V was cut back by 9 bases and J by 6 bases. This CDR3 region has 12 residues. The germline V gene encodes CDR1 MNHNS and CDR2 SASEGT. This CDR3 is CASTGGWDGYTF. The CDR3 DNA follows: TGTGCCAGTACAGGGGGCTGGGATGGCTACACCTTC.

This clonotype was counted a few times. The rearrangement uses TRBV7-3 and TRBJ2-1; D unresolved. This CDR3 comprises 15 residues. The V end was cut by 8 bases, the J end by 5 bases, with 19 bases between. The germline gives CDR1 SGHTA, CDR2 FQGTGA. In nucleotides, the CDR3 is TGTGCCAGCTCTTCCCAGGTGGGGTGGGACAATGAGCAGTTCTTC. Amino acid sequence: CASSSQVGWDNEQFF.

This clonotype was observed a few times. The chain uses TRBV12-3 or TRBV12-4 and TRBJ2-1, with 9 positions matching TRBD2. This CDR3 has 17 amino acids. V trimming: 5 bases; J trimming: 9 bases; junction bases outside the gene matches: 17. The DNA for the CDR3 is TGTGCCAGCAGTCCCTGGCTGGGTAGCGGGAGTTCCACTGAGCAGTTCTTC. This encodes CASSPWLGSGSSTEQFF.

Only a few counts were recorded for this clonotype. The rearrangement joins TRBV3-1 to TRBJ2-1; 10 bases map to TRBD2. The germline gives CDR1 LGHDT, CDR2 YNNKEL (reference sequence). This CDR3 has 16 residues. The V and J ends lost 1 base and 7 bases, in that order; junction bases with no gene match: 7. In DNA, the CDR3 is TGTGCCAGCAGCCAAGGATTAGCGGGAGGTCGGAATGAGCAGTTCTTC. Its protein product is CASSQGLAGGRNEQFF.

This clonotype appeared a few times. This chain links TRBV9 with TRBJ2-4; D possibly matches TRBD1 or TRBD2 (5 bases each). The CDR3 is made up of 13 amino acids. V was clipped by 3 bases and J by 6 bases, with 10 bases between them. In germline, CDR1 is SGDLS, CDR2 YYNGEE. CDR3 DNA sequence: TGTGCCAGCAGCGCGGCAGGGAGAAACATTCAGTACTTC. This codes for CASSAAGRNIQYF. The entire variable domain, with the rest obtained from reference TRBV9 and TRBJ2-4, is as follows: DSGVTQTPKHLITATGQRVTLRCSPRSGDLSVYWYQQSLDQGLQFLIQYYNGEERAKGNILERFSAQQFPDLHSELNLSSLELGDSALYFCASSAAGRNIQYFGAGTRLSVL.

This chain links TRBV28 with TRBJ2-1; 9 bases map to TRBD2. The CDR3 loop spans 16 amino acids. With V trimmed by 0 bases and J by 1 base, 1 base remained unmatched. The V gene's germline CDR1 is MDHEN and CDR2 SYDVKM. The CDR3 DNA is TGTGCCAGCAGTTTATGGACTAGCGGTTCCTACAATGAGCAGTTCTTC. It encodes CASSLWTSGSYNEQFF.

This chain links TRBV28 with TRBJ2-7; TRBD2 agrees at 12 bases. The germline gives CDR1 MDHEN, CDR2 SYDVKM. The ends lost 1 base at V and 5 bases at J; junction bases unmatched: 6. CDR3 length equals 16 residues. The CDR3 DNA is TGTGCCAGCAGTTTATTTGCTAGCGGGAGGGGTAACGAGCAGTACTTC. This sequence encodes CASSLFASGRGNEQYF.

The J gene is TRBJ1-2, the V gene TRBV29-1; 8 nucleotides agree with TRBD1. The V segment lost 6 bases and the J segment 1 base; nucleotides outside the gene matches: 1. This CDR3 contains 12 residues. Looked up from germline, CDR1 is SQVTM and CDR2 is ANQGSEA. DNA for the CDR3: TGCAGCGTCGGACAGGGTAACTATGGCTACACCTTC. It yields the protein CSVGQGNYGYTF.

This clonotype was detected ten times or more. The rearrangement links TRBV3-1 to TRBJ2-1, with 14 nucleotides matching TRBD2. The germline gives CDR1 LGHDT, CDR2 YNNKEL (reference sequence). CDR3 length equals 18 residues. Trimming cost V 1 base and J 4 bases; bases outside gene matches: 6. The CDR3 loop reads CASSQVGTSGSVYNEQFF. As DNA, the CDR3 is TGTGCCAGCAGCCAAGTTGGGACTAGCGGGAGTGTTTACAATGAGCAGTTCTTC.

The chain has TRBV18 and TRBJ2-3, with D uncertain. The CDR3 contains 11 residues. V shed 6 bases and J shed 8 bases, with 9 bases lying between them. In germline, CDR1 is KGHSH, CDR2 LQKENI. CDR3: CASSPGGTQYF. The CDR3 bases are TGTGCCAGCTCGCCGGGTGGTACGCAGTATTTT. Full variable domain (missing parts from reference TRBV18 and TRBJ2-3): NAGVMQNPRHLVRRRGQEARLRCSPMKGHSHVYWYRQLPEEGLKFMVYLQKENIIDESGMPKERFSAEFPKEGPSILRIQQVVRGDSAAYFCASSPGGTQYFGPGTRLTVL.

This clonotype was observed at least ten times. The DNA for the CDR3 is TGTGCCAGCAGCCAAGAGGAACTAGCGGGAAAAGAGACCCAGTACTTC. It yields the protein CASSQEELAGKETQYF. The V and J genes are TRBV3-1 and TRBJ2-5, with 10 bases that match TRBD2. Germline V gene lookup returns CDR1 LGHDT and CDR2 YNNKEL (reference sequence). This CDR3 has 16 amino acids. V trimming: 0 bases; J trimming: 3 bases; junction bases outside the gene matches: 4.

The table lists this clonotype with a few counts. This chain joins TRBV28 and TRBJ1-1; the D gene is possibly TRBD1 (6 bases). V was shortened by 3 bases and J by 3 bases, with 11 bases between the two germline ends. Germline V gene data show CDR1 as MDHEN and CDR2 as SYDVKM. The CDR3 contains 14 residues. This CDR3 reads CASSFTGWYTEAFF. DNA for the CDR3: TGTGCCAGCAGTTTCACAGGGTGGTACACTGAAGCTTTCTTT.

Ten or more counts support this clonotype. The rearrangement links TRBV2 to TRBJ1-1; 9 bases agree with TRBD1. Looked up from germline, CDR1 is SNHLY and CDR2 is FYNNEI. V trimming: 5 bases; J trimming: 2 bases; junction bases outside the gene matches: 3. The CDR3 has 14 amino acids. The CDR3 sequence: CASSSTGGNTEAFF. CDR3 DNA: TGTGCCAGCAGTTCGACAGGGGGTAACACTGAAGCTTTCTTT. Supplemented by reference TRBV2 and TRBJ1-1, the full variable domain reads EPEVTQTPSHQVTQMGQEVILRCVPISNHLYFYWYRQILGQKVEFLVSFYNNEISEKSEIFDDQFSVERPDGSNFTLKIRSTKLEDSAMYFCASSSTGGNTEAFFGQGTRLTVV.

CDR3 in amino acids: CASSYQAGGADTQYF. The CDR3, as DNA: TGTGCCAGCAGTTACCAAGCGGGAGGGGCAGATACGCAGTATTTT. V is TRBV6-6 and J is TRBJ2-3, with 10 positions matching TRBD2. J gave up 4 bases and V 2 bases, and 3 bases lay outside the gene matches. There are 15 residues in the CDR3. Germline CDR1 is MNHNY and CDR2 is SVGAGI (reference sequence).

V is TRBV7-9 and J is TRBJ2-6; possible D gene TRBD2, 7 bases. Germline assignment: CDR1 SEHNR and CDR2 FQNEAQ (reference sequence). The length of the CDR3 is 14 residues. The ends were cut back, 8 bases at V and 4 bases at J, with 12 bases in the middle. Here the CDR3 reads CASAGAQGANVLTF. CDR3 nucleotide sequence: TGTGCCAGCGCGGGGGCGCAAGGGGCCAACGTCCTGACTTTC.

The sample holds a few counts of this clonotype. This chain joins TRBV7-3 and TRBJ2-7; 10 bases are a match to TRBD1. Germline lookup yields CDR1 SGHTA and CDR2 FQGTGA. Trimming took 1 base from V and 6 from J; bases not matched to a gene: 12. The CDR3 covers 17 residues. The CDR3 DNA sequence: TGTGCCAGCAGCTTAAGCGGGGGCTGGGGACAGGGGAGCGAGCAGTACTTC. This translates into CASSLSGGWGQGSEQYF. Complete variable domain (other parts from reference TRBV7-3 and TRBJ2-7): GAGVSQTPSNKVTEKGKYVELRCDPISGHTALYWYRQSLGQGPEFLIYFQGTGAADDSGLPNDRFFAVRPEGSVSTLKIQRTERGDSAVYLCASSLSGGWGQGSEQYFGPGTRLTVT.

The chain uses TRBV2 and TRBJ2-6; D unclear. Trimming cost V 8 bases and J 4 bases, with 18 bases left between them. Germline V gene lookup returns CDR1 SNHLY and CDR2 FYNNEI. The CDR3 has 16 amino acids. The CDR3 loop is CASSAERPGGANVLTF. The CDR3, as DNA: TGTGCCAGCTCGGCGGAACGGCCCGGGGGGGCCAACGTCCTGACTTTC.

This clonotype was observed a single time. The V gene is TRBV28, the J gene TRBJ1-3; 7 nucleotides line up with TRBD1. CDR3 length: 14 amino acids. The V gene end was trimmed by 8 bases and the J gene end by 2 bases; junction bases not matched to a gene: 6. Germline CDR1 reads MDHEN; CDR2 reads SYDVKM. The CDR3 DNA sequence: TGTGCCAGCTTTAAAGGGGGCCCTGGAAACACCATATATTTT. Its protein is CASFKGGPGNTIYF.